The 18 T cell receptor beta chains below all came from one sample that was sequenced in a study of PD-L1 blockade in urothelial cancer. Only in-frame clones appear in the TCRdb table, and some are missing; sequencing was by immunoSEQ multiplex PCR. The sample consists of 35,000 to 40,000 clones, about a third of them appearing once. Sequenced material: tumor tissue, taken before atezolizumab (anti-PD-L1) treatment. The source of these receptors is a man aged 55 to 69 with urothelial cancer.

This clone was observed a few times. The chain links TRBV18 to TRBJ1-5; 12 bases line up with TRBD1. The CDR3 covers 15 residues. Germline V gene sequence: CDR1 KGHSH, CDR2 LQKENI. Trimming took 8 bases from V and 3 from J; bases not matched to a gene: 5. In nucleotides, the CDR3 is TGTGCCAGCCATTCGGGACAGGGGGCCAATCAGCCCCAGCATTTT. Protein product: CASHSGQGANQPQHF.

This clone was picked up many times. The V and J genes are TRBV11-3 and TRBJ1-2; no reliable D call. Trimming removed 2 bases from V and 7 bases from J, with 17 bases in between. Germline V CDR1 and CDR2: SGHNT, YENEEA. CDR3 length: 15 residues. The CDR3 DNA reads as TGTGCCAGCAGCTTAAAAGTTGTGACATTGGGTGGCTACACCTTC. This sequence encodes CASSLKVVTLGGYTF. The full variable domain, its missing parts supplied by reference TRBV11-3 and TRBJ1-2, is EAGVVQSPRYKIIEKKQPVAFWCNPISGHNTLYWYLQNLGQGPELLIRYENEEAVDDSQLPKDRFSAERLKGVDSTLKIQPAELGDSAVYLCASSLKVVTLGGYTFGSGTRLTVV.

This rearrangement joins TRBV6-8 to TRBJ2-1; 8 bases agree with TRBD1. Germline loops: CDR1 MNHGY, CDR2 SAAAGT. Trimming took 6 bases from V and 3 from J; bases not matched to a gene: 10. The CDR3 sequence is 16 residues long. This CDR3 is CASSEDREWIYNEQFF. CDR3 in DNA: TGTGCCAGCAGCGAGGACAGGGAGTGGATCTACAATGAGCAGTTCTTC.

The sample holds a few counts of this clone. The chain employs TRBV6-8 and TRBJ1-5; 8 bases are shared with TRBD1. V shed 10 bases, J shed 1 base, and the junction held 3 bases outside the gene matches. There are 13 residues in the CDR3. CDR1 MNHGY and CDR2 SAAAGT come from the germline V gene. CDR3 sequence reads: CAIGDRSNQPQHF. CDR3 DNA: TGTGCCATCGGGGACAGGAGCAATCAGCCCCAGCATTTT.

This chain links TRBV5-1 with TRBJ2-5; D is uncertain. This CDR3 is built from 14 residues. Germline-derived CDR1 and CDR2 are SGHRS and YFSETQ. Between the trimmed V and J ends, which lost 0 bases and 2 bases, there was a span of 8 bases. CDR3 bases: TGCGCCAGCAGCTTGGACACGGCGCAAGAGACCCAGTACTTC. Translation: CASSLDTAQETQYF.

This clone appeared a few times. This chain connects TRBV5-1 to TRBJ2-1, with TRBD2 matching 8 bases. CDR1 SGHRS and CDR2 YFSETQ come from the germline V gene. This CDR3 spans 16 amino acids. Trimming at V came to 0 bases and at J to 2 bases, leaving 4 bases not matched to a gene. The CDR3 protein is CASSLVSGVTYNEQFF. The CDR3, as DNA: TGCGCCAGCAGCTTGGTTAGCGGGGTTACCTACAATGAGCAGTTCTTC.

The chain has TRBV28 and TRBJ1-2; D perhaps matches TRBD1 (6 bases). Trimming took off 5 bases at V and 7 bases at J, with 20 bases between the two ends. CDR1 MDHEN and CDR2 SYDVKM come from the germline V gene. The CDR3 has 15 amino acids. CDR3 residues: CASSPPETGKGGYTF. The DNA of the CDR3 is TGTGCCAGCAGTCCCCCCGAGACAGGAAAGGGTGGCTACACCTTC.

This clone was counted at least ten times. This chain links TRBV11-3 with TRBJ2-3, with 9 bases fitting TRBD2. There are 15 residues in the CDR3. With V trimmed by 3 bases and J by 5 bases, 6 bases remained unmatched. CDR1 is SGHNT, CDR2 YENEEA, per germline. The CDR3 region has the DNA TGTGCCAGCAGCTTGGTAGCGGGAGCGGGAGATACGCAGTATTTT. This translates into CASSLVAGAGDTQYF.

The V and J genes are TRBV28 and TRBJ2-2, with 14 bases lining up with TRBD2. V shed 5 bases and J 7 bases; nucleotides not matched to a gene: 6. Germline CDR1 and CDR2: MDHEN and SYDVKM. The CDR3 covers 16 residues. CDR3 nucleotide sequence: TGTGCCAGCAGTCTCGGACTAGCGGGAGGTATCGGGGAGCTGTTTTTT. Its translation is CASSLGLAGGIGELFF.

There are a few counts of this clone. V is TRBV6-8 and J is TRBJ1-1; no clear D gene. The germline gives CDR1 MNHGY, CDR2 SAAAGT. The length of the CDR3 is 13 residues. Trimming cost V 2 bases and J 1 base, with 5 bases left between them. Here the CDR3 reads CASSYAGNTEAFF. The CDR3 DNA is TGTGCCAGCAGTTACGCAGGGAACACTGAAGCTTTCTTT.

The gene calls are TRBV5-1 and TRBJ2-7; 11 nucleotides align to TRBD1. Trimming at V came to 0 bases and at J to 3 bases, leaving 5 bases not matched to a gene. This CDR3 contains 16 residues. Germline V gene lookup returns CDR1 SGHRS and CDR2 YFSETQ. CDR3 amino acids: CASSLGGQGALYEQYF. The DNA of the CDR3 is TGCGCCAGCAGCTTGGGTGGACAGGGGGCCCTCTACGAGCAGTACTTC.

V is TRBV19 and J is TRBJ1-3, with unresolved D. V gave up 6 bases and J gave up 7 bases, with 10 bases separating them. CDR3 length: 12 residues. CDR1 and CDR2 from the germline V gene are LNHDA and SQIVND (reference sequence). As DNA, the CDR3 is TGTGCCAGTAGCCACGGGGAGAACACCATATATTTT. It codes for CASSHGENTIYF.

This clone has only a few counts. The gene calls are TRBV6-8 and TRBJ1-6, with unresolved D. V lost 7 bases, J lost 4 bases, and 8 bases lay in between. The CDR3 runs 13 residues. Germline CDR1 and CDR2: MNHGY and SAAAGT. The CDR3 spells CASKDVYNSPLHF. The CDR3 DNA sequence: TGTGCCAGCAAAGACGTGTATAATTCACCCCTCCACTTT.

The chain recombines TRBV28 with TRBJ2-1, with TRBD2 matching over 7 bases. From germline, CDR1 is MDHEN and CDR2 SYDVKM. The CDR3 is 14 residues long. J gave up 15 bases and V 3 bases, and 14 bases lay outside the gene matches. The CDR3 here is CASSFGGREGLPFF. In DNA, the CDR3 is TGTGCCAGCAGTTTCGGAGGGAGGGAGGGCCTCCCGTTCTTC.

The chain has TRBV25-1 and TRBJ1-3, with D possibly matching TRBD1 (5 bases). The CDR3 length is 15 residues. Trimming stripped 2 bases from V and 0 bases from J, with 8 bases between. Per the germline V gene, CDR1 is MGHDK and CDR2 is SYGVNS. The CDR3 here is CASSEMGVSGNTIYF. The CDR3 nucleotides read TGTGCCAGCAGTGAAATGGGGGTCTCTGGAAACACCATATATTTT.

The sample holds a few counts of this clone. The chain joins TRBV6-8 to TRBJ2-4, with 7 bases fitting TRBD1. Looked up from germline, CDR1 is MNHGY and CDR2 is SAAAGT. The CDR3 is 17 residues long. Trimming removed 3 bases from V and 9 bases from J; junction bases left unmatched: 17. CDR3 residues: CASSYFGPAGGKGIQYF. CDR3 sequence (DNA): TGTGCCAGCAGTTATTTTGGTCCGGCAGGGGGAAAGGGCATTCAGTACTTC.

This clone turned up a few times. The chain joins TRBV11-3 to TRBJ2-7, with 9 bases matching TRBD1. Germline V gives CDR1 SGHNT, CDR2 YENEEA. The CDR3 spans 15 residues. The J segment lost 2 bases and the V segment lost 5 bases, leaving 7 bases of the junction unmatched. CDR3 loop: CASSPDRGAPYEQYF. The CDR3 DNA sequence: TGTGCCAGCAGCCCAGACAGGGGGGCCCCCTACGAGCAGTACTTC.

This clone was observed a single time. The J gene is TRBJ2-3, the V gene TRBV29-1, with a tentative D call TRBD2 (6 bases). V was clipped by 7 bases and J by 2 bases, with 13 bases between them. The CDR3 is 13 amino acids. The V gene's germline CDR1 is SQVTM and CDR2 ANQGSEA. CDR3 region: CSGGVPVTDTQYF. CDR3 sequence (DNA): TGCAGCGGGGGGGTTCCCGTCACAGATACGCAGTATTTT.